This is a list of T cell receptor beta chains from one sample in a study of shared clonotypes between healthy human individuals. Clones were read by immunoSEQ multiplex PCR, and TCRdb kept only the in-frame ones, dropping some. In the table there are more than 1.2 million clones, approximately 98.5% of which are singletons. What was sequenced was naive CD4+ T cells sorted from blood. Every receptor here comes from a man in his thirties or forties in good health. Each CDR3 is given with its conserved first and last residue. The D gene is left open where the match is weak. Not all rows give a size; the values are once, few, many and, for expanded clones, a class.

NA | TRBJ2-7 | TRBD1 | TRBV27 | TGTGCCAGCAGTTTACTCGGACAGGGGACCTACGAGCAGTACTTC | CASSLLGQGTYEQYF
NA | TRBJ2-5 | TRBD1 | TRBV9 | TGTGCCAGCGGTAAAGGACAGGGGGGGCGAGAGACCCAGTACTTC | CASGKGQGGRETQYF
NA | TRBJ2-5 | NA | TRBV2 | TGTGCCAGCAGGGGAGCGGGCAGATACCAAGAGACCCAGTACTTC | CASRGAGRYQETQYF
NA | TRBJ2-5 | TRBD2 | TRBV14 | TGTGCCAGCAGCCAAGATTGGCTAGCGGGAGCAGAGACCCAGTACTTC | CASSQDWLAGAETQYF
NA | TRBJ2-1 | NA | TRBV28 | TGTGCCAGCAGTAACCTGGTGGGGCTTAATGAGCAGTTCTTC | CASSNLVGLNEQFF
NA | TRBJ1-1 | NA | TRBV6-1 | TGTGCCAGCACTCAGGGGCAAAACACTGAAGCTTTCTTT | CASTQGQNTEAFF
NA | TRBJ1-4 | NA | TRBV18 | TGTGCCAGCTCACCACTCCAGACTGCCATTAATGAAAAACTGTTTTTT | CASSPLQTAINEKLFF
NA | TRBJ2-3 | NA | TRBV2 | TGTGCCAGCGGGGGAGTGACAGATACGCAGTATTTT | CASGGVTDTQYF
NA | TRBJ2-2 | NA | TRBV10-3 | TGTGCCATCAGTCCTTCAGGCGGTAGCCCCGGGGAGCTGTTTTTT | CAISPSGGSPGELFF
NA | TRBJ2-1 | TRBD2 | TRBV9 | TGTGCCAGCAGCGTATACGGCGGGAGGGGTTACAATGAGCAGTTCTTC | CASSVYGGRGYNEQFF
NA | TRBJ2-1 | TRBD2 | TRBV11-3 | TGTGCCAGCAGCTTAGTAGGGGCGGGAGAAACGGAAAATGAGCAGTTCTTC | CASSLVGAGETENEQFF
once | TRBJ2-5 | NA | TRBV18 | TGTGCCAGCTCACCACCGGGTTTTCGGAAGGTTCAAGAGACCCAGTACTTC | CASSPPGFRKVQETQYF
NA | TRBJ1-1 | NA | TRBV11-2 | TGTGCCAGCAGCTCTTACAGGAACACTGAAGCTTTCTTT | CASSSYRNTEAFF
NA | TRBJ2-2 | NA | TRBV6-5 | TGTGCCAGCAGCGGTCCGTTACGGGCCGGGGAGCTGTTTTTT | CASSGPLRAGELFF
NA | TRBJ2-1 | NA | TRBV1 | TGCACCAGCAGTGGGCTAGCGGGAGTCTATGAGCAGTTCTTC | CTSSGLAGVYEQFF
NA | TRBJ1-3 | NA | TRBV2 | TGTGCCAGCAGTCGGGGGTCAGACTCTGGAAACACCATATATTTT | CASSRGSDSGNTIYF
NA | TRBJ2-7 | TRBD1 | TRBV5-5 | TGTGCCAGCAGCTCGTGGACAGGGATGTACGAGCAGTACTTC | CASSSWTGMYEQYF
NA | TRBJ2-3 | NA | TRBV25-1 | TGTGCCAGCAGTGTCGGGATGCGGGATACGCAGTATTTT | CASSVGMRDTQYF
once | TRBJ2-7 | NA | TRBV29-1 | TGCAGCGTTTACAGTTTTGGGGGCAGAAAAGAGCAGTACTTC | CSVYSFGGRKEQYF
NA | TRBJ1-3 | NA | TRBV9 | TGTGCCAGCAGCCCGCAGGGGCTCGGAAACACCATATATTTT | CASSPQGLGNTIYF
NA | TRBJ1-3 | NA | TRBV30 | TGTGCCTGGGTATACAGAGACTCTGGAAACACCATATATTTT | CAWVYRDSGNTIYF
NA | TRBJ1-2 | NA | TRBV25-1 | TGTGCCAGCAGTGAACCAGGGCTGGTTCGCGGCTACACCTTC | CASSEPGLVRGYTF
NA | TRBJ2-2 | TRBD2 | TRBV6-9 | TGTGCCAGCAGGACTAGCGGTAGCACCGGGGAGCTGTTTTTT | CASRTSGSTGELFF
NA | TRBJ1-1 | TRBD1 | TRBV19 | TGTGCCAGTACCACCCAGGGGGGGCCGAACACTGAAGCTTTCTTT | CASTTQGGPNTEAFF
NA | TRBJ2-2 | TRBD2 | TRBV5-1 | TGCGCCAGCAGCTTGGAAGTTAGCGGGACCACCGGGGAGCTGTTTTTT | CASSLEVSGTTGELFF
NA | TRBJ2-5 | TRBD1 | TRBV7-7 | TGTGCTAGCAGCTCACGACAGGGGGCATGGGAGACCCAGTACTTC | CASSSRQGAWETQYF
NA | TRBJ2-3 | TRBD1 | TRBV5-1 | TGCGCCAGCAGTCATAGAGGACAGGGGACAGATACGCAGTATTTT | CASSHRGQGTDTQYF
NA | TRBJ1-5 | NA | TRBV7-9 | TGTGCCAGCAGCGAAGCGACTCTCATCCAGCCCCAGCATTTT | CASSEATLIQPQHF
NA | TRBJ2-3 | NA | TRBV6-5 | TGTGCCAGCAGTTACCTTAACAGGGCTCGCACAGATACGCAGTATTTT | CASSYLNRARTDTQYF
NA | TRBJ1-4 | NA | TRBV19 | TGTGCCAGTAGTATAGAAGGGAGCGAAAAACTGTTTTTT | CASSIEGSEKLFF
NA | TRBJ2-7 | TRBD2 | TRBV11-1 | TGTGCCAGCAGCCAGACCCGACTAGCGGGTGAGCAGTACTTC | CASSQTRLAGEQYF
NA | TRBJ1-1 | NA | TRBV6-1 | TGTGCCACACAGACAGGCCTGAACACTGAAGCTTTCTTT | CATQTGLNTEAFF
NA | TRBJ2-3 | NA | TRBV15 | TGTGCCACCAGCAGTGGACGGAGGGCGCCAGATACGCAGTATTTT | CATSSGRRAPDTQYF
NA | TRBJ2-4 | NA | TRBV11-2 | TGTGCCAGCAGCTTAGTTAGAGGCGCCAAAAACATTCAGTACTTC | CASSLVRGAKNIQYF